Presented here are 21 T cell receptor beta chains from one specimen sequenced in a study of cytomegalovirus exposure and HLA in healthy donors. PCR amplification relied on 60 Vbeta primers (plus 13 Jbeta primers). The method was immunoSEQ multiplex PCR; TCRdb's version includes in-frame clones alone and lacks a portion of them. The profile covers 100,000 to 120,000 clones, with less than 85% appearing a single time and more than 6.5% taken by the ten largest. Sequences were obtained from PBMCs. The receptors shown here come from a man aged 35 to 55 in good health and CMV-seropositive.

The V and J genes are TRBV7-9 and TRBJ1-3; TRBD1 matches at 8 bases. CDR1 SEHNR and CDR2 FQNEAQ come from the germline V gene (reference sequence). The CDR3 totals 14 residues. The junction had 6 bases not matched to a gene; V was cut back by 4 bases and J by 7 bases. CDR3 nucleotide sequence: TGTGCCAGCAGCTGGGGACAGGTCCCGAACACCATATATTTT. Residues: CASSWGQVPNTIYF.

V gene TRBV7-9 combines with J gene TRBJ1-2; perhaps TRBD1 as D (6 bases). CDR3 size: 15 residues. Germline V gene data show CDR1 as SEHNR and CDR2 as FQNEAQ (reference sequence). The ends were cut back, 4 bases at V and 0 bases at J, with 12 bases in the middle. The CDR3 DNA follows: TGTGCCAGCAGCTCTCCCCGGACAGCTAACTATGGCTACACCTTC. This translates into CASSSPRTANYGYTF.

This rearrangement joins TRBV2 to TRBJ1-2; TRBD1 aligns across 8 bases. The V and J ends lost 3 bases and 4 bases, in that order; junction bases with no gene match: 4. The CDR3 is made up of 14 amino acids. Per germline, CDR1 SNHLY and CDR2 FYNNEI. The CDR3 DNA is TGTGCCAGCAGTGAGGTACAGGGGGTCTATGGCTACACCTTC. This sequence encodes CASSEVQGVYGYTF. The whole variable domain, remainder taken from reference TRBV2 and TRBJ1-2, is EPEVTQTPSHQVTQMGQEVILRCVPISNHLYFYWYRQILGQKVEFLVSFYNNEISEKSEIFDDQFSVERPDGSNFTLKIRSTKLEDSAMYFCASSEVQGVYGYTFGSGTRLTVV.

This clone appeared once. The V and J genes are TRBV7-2 and TRBJ2-1; 9 bases agree with TRBD2. The germline gives CDR1 SGHTA, CDR2 FQGNSA. The CDR3 covers 15 residues. The CDR3 here is CAEEGAGGTYNEQFF. As DNA, the CDR3 is TGTGCGGAAGAGGGGGCGGGGGGGACCTACAATGAGCAGTTCTTC. The full variable domain, with the rest looked up from reference TRBV7-2 and TRBJ2-1, is GAGVSQSPSNKVTEKGKDVELRCDPISGHTALYWYRQSLGQGLEFLIYFQGNSAPDKSGLPSDRFSAERTGGSVSTLTIQRTQQEDSAVYLCAEEGAGGTYNEQFFGPGTRLTVL.

V usage is TRBV14 and J usage is TRBJ2-2, with 8 bases lining up with TRBD1. There are 14 residues in the CDR3. V was clipped by 2 bases and J by 7 bases; unmatched bases: 3. Per germline, CDR1 SGHDN and CDR2 FVKESK. CDR3 sequence reads: CASSQQGANGELFF. The CDR3 DNA follows: TGTGCCAGCAGCCAACAGGGGGCTAACGGGGAGCTGTTTTTT.

This clone has just one count. This CDR3 is CASSDWGDGYTF. CDR3 DNA sequence: TGCGCCAGCAGCGACTGGGGGGACGGCTACACCTTC. This chain connects TRBV4-3 to TRBJ1-2, with a weak D call TRBD1 (5 bases). V lost 5 bases, J lost 8 bases, and 12 bases lay in between. CDR3 length: 12 residues. Germline CDR1 reads LGHNA; CDR2 reads YSLEER.

The chain links TRBV7-9 to TRBJ1-1, with no clear D. Germline CDR1 and CDR2: SEHNR and FQNEAQ (reference sequence). V dropped 4 bases and J dropped 1 base, with 10 bases sitting between them. The CDR3 has 14 amino acids. The CDR3 protein is CASSWEDQNTEAFF. The DNA of the CDR3 is TGTGCCAGCAGCTGGGAGGATCAGAACACTGAAGCTTTCTTT.

This clone was recorded a few times. V is TRBV5-4 and J is TRBJ2-2; 9 nucleotides agree with TRBD2. Looked up from germline, CDR1 is SGHNT and CDR2 is YYREEE (reference sequence). V was pared by 7 bases and J by 6 bases, with 4 bases of the junction left unmatched. The CDR3 is 13 amino acids. The chain's CDR3 is CASGREGPGELFF. The CDR3 DNA reads as TGTGCCAGCGGGCGGGAGGGCCCCGGGGAGCTGTTTTTT.

This rearrangement joins TRBV19 to TRBJ1-5; 9 bases map to TRBD1. CDR1 and CDR2 from the germline V gene are LNHDA and SQIVND (reference sequence). Losses at the gene ends were 6 bases for V and 7 bases for J; bases not matched to a gene: 7. The CDR3 consists of 14 residues. The CDR3 sequence is CASRGTGQYQPQHF. The CDR3 nucleotides read TGTGCCAGTAGGGGGACAGGGCAATACCAGCCCCAGCATTTT.

CDR3 coding DNA: TGCGCCAGCAGCTTGCAACAGGGGGGCGAGCAGTACTTC. Translation: CASSLQQGGEQYF. This chain joins TRBV5-1 and TRBJ2-7, with 8 nucleotides matching TRBD1. CDR3 length: 13 amino acids. With V trimmed by 1 base and J by 6 bases, 3 bases remained unmatched. The germline CDR1 and CDR2 sequences are SGHRS and YFSETQ. The complete variable domain, with remaining parts taken from reference TRBV5-1 and TRBJ2-7, reads KAGVTQTPRYLIKTRGQQVTLSCSPISGHRSVSWYQQTPGQGLQFLFEYFSETQRNKGNFPGRFSGRQFSNSRSEMNVSTLELGDSALYLCASSLQQGGEQYFGPGTRLTVT.

This clone was counted between two and nine times. V and J are TRBV15 and TRBJ2-1, with TRBD1 matching 8 bases. This CDR3 is 17 amino acids long. The V segment lost 0 bases and the J segment 1 base; nucleotides outside the gene matches: 5. CDR1 is LNHNV, CDR2 YYDKDF, per germline (reference sequence). DNA for the CDR3: TGTGCCACCAGCAGAGAACAAACAGGGGGGTCCTACAATGAGCAGTTCTTC. Its translation: CATSREQTGGSYNEQFF.

The rearrangement uses TRBV2 and TRBJ2-3; possibly TRBD2 for D (6 bases). The CDR3 extends over 14 amino acids. The V end was cut by 4 bases, the J end by 5 bases, with 13 bases between. CDR1 and CDR2 (germline): SNHLY, FYNNEI. The CDR3 loop reads CASSVRGRGDTQYF. The CDR3 DNA sequence: TGTGCCAGCAGTGTTCGAGGGCGGGGAGATACGCAGTATTTT.

Regarding this clone: The sample carries other DNA sequences with the same CDR3. The chain recombines TRBV29-1 with TRBJ1-1; no clear D. The CDR3 covers 12 residues. The V gene lost 3 bases and the J gene lost 2 bases, with 7 bases spanning the gap. From germline, CDR1 is SQVTM and CDR2 ANQGSEA. The DNA of the CDR3 is TGCAGCGTTGAGGGCGCCAACACTGAAGCTTTCTTT. Translated, it gives CSVEGANTEAFF.

The chain combines TRBV4-1 with TRBJ2-4; weak D call: TRBD1 (6 bases). Trimming left V 0 bases short and J 12 bases short, with 18 bases between. Germline V gives CDR1 MGHRA, CDR2 YSYEKL. This CDR3 spans 15 amino acids. The CDR3 is CASSQDGNPLDSQYF. In DNA form, the CDR3 reads TGCGCCAGCAGCCAAGATGGCAACCCTCTGGACAGTCAGTACTTC.

The CDR3 DNA reads as TGTGCCAGCAGTCAGGGTAGCGGGAGAGAGACCCAGTACTTC. It yields the protein CASSQGSGRETQYF. This chain joins TRBV2 and TRBJ2-5; 9 bases match TRBD2. Per the germline V gene, CDR1 is SNHLY and CDR2 is FYNNEI. V trimming: 5 bases; J trimming: 4 bases; junction bases outside the gene matches: 5. The CDR3 totals 14 residues.

This chain links TRBV6-5 with TRBJ1-1, with 9 positions matching TRBD1. Germline-derived CDR1 and CDR2 are MNHEY and SVGAGI. The length of the CDR3 is 13 residues. V lost 4 bases, J lost 11 bases, and 8 bases stayed unmatched. CDR3 sequence reads: CASSWDRVGEAFF. CDR3 sequence (DNA): TGTGCCAGCAGTTGGGACAGGGTCGGTGAGGCTTTCTTT.

J is TRBJ2-2 and V is TRBV18; 8 bases are shared with TRBD1. The germline gives CDR1 KGHSH, CDR2 LQKENI. The length of the CDR3 is 16 residues. V lost 3 bases, J lost 2 bases, and 5 bases stayed unmatched. The CDR3 bases are TGTGCCAGCTCACCCCCAGGGGGCTTAAACACCGGGGAGCTGTTTTTT. Protein: CASSPPGGLNTGELFF.

The genes are TRBV6-6 and TRBJ1-1, with TRBD1 identical over 10 bases. CDR1 is MNHNY and CDR2 is SVGAGI in the germline V gene (reference sequence). This CDR3 spans 15 amino acids. The V segment lost 0 bases and the J segment 3 bases; nucleotides outside the gene matches: 1. This chain's CDR3 is CASSYSGTGDTEAFF. As DNA, the CDR3 is TGTGCCAGCAGTTACTCCGGGACAGGGGACACTGAAGCTTTCTTT.

This chain links TRBV28 with TRBJ1-1; no firm D call. The germline V gene encodes CDR1 MDHEN and CDR2 SYDVKM. V was cut by 6 bases and J by 3 bases, with 5 bases left in between. The CDR3 has 11 residues. The CDR3 region is CASSTDTEAFF. CDR3 coding DNA: TGTGCCAGCAGCACAGACACTGAAGCTTTCTTT.

The chain employs TRBV2 and TRBJ2-7; 8 positions agree with TRBD1. The CDR3 is made up of 15 amino acids. Germline-derived CDR1 and CDR2 are SNHLY and FYNNEI. V dropped 1 base and J dropped 6; count of bases not matched to a gene: 8. CDR3 protein: CASSEVQGALGEQYF. CDR3 in DNA: TGTGCCAGCAGTGAAGTCCAGGGGGCTCTGGGCGAGCAGTACTTC.

The chain uses TRBV5-4 and TRBJ2-5; TRBD2 matches 11 bases. From germline, CDR1 is SGHNT and CDR2 YYREEE (reference sequence). Trimming took 7 bases from V and 1 from J; bases not matched to a gene: 12. CDR3 length: 17 amino acids. CDR3 nucleotides: TGTGCCAGCTCAAAGGGACTAGCGGCCAACCGCCAAGAGACCCAGTACTTC. It is translated as CASSKGLAANRQETQYF.